This T cell receptor beta chain was identified in a study of blood T cells in healthy people across ages. Using a J-beta primer mix together with a sample-barcoded 5' primer, a second PCR was run for roughly 6 to 12 cycles. Carrying 12 random nucleotides, a template-switch adaptor labeled each individual cDNA molecule. MiXCR was run by TCRdb on the 5' RACE reads, yielding one entry per CDR3 protein. The repertoire holds 700,000 to 800,000 distinct CDR3 sequences, with roughly two fifths as singletons. Trimming removed 4 bases from V and 2 bases from J; junction bases left unmatched: 6. The CDR3 covers 15 residues. CDR1 is SQVTM, CDR2 ANQGSEA, per germline.

What was sequenced was blood. The clonotype originates from a woman aged 55-70 years in good health. The chain joins TRBV29-1 to TRBJ2-1; 9 bases line up with TRBD1. The CDR3 DNA is TGCAGCGTTGGGGGACAGGGATTCACCTACAATGAGCAGTTCTTC. Its protein product is CSVGGQGFTYNEQFF.